The clone carrying this TCR beta chain has a count of ten or more. What it binds is unknown. V gave up 6 bases and J gave up 4 bases; unmatched junction bases: 14. This CDR3 is 16 amino acids long. The sample originates from a study of T-cell reconstitution after alpha-beta-depleted transplantation in children. A library of TCRbeta sequences, prepared with unique molecular identifiers, was generated. TCRdb independently ran MiXCR on the PCR reads; one entry per CDR3 protein. The sample carries approximately 400,000 distinct CDR3 sequences, 15% to 20% recorded once. Study results and caveats: Two months or so post-transplant, alpha-beta T cells reportedly derived from several hundred expanded graft clones.

The sample consisted of PBMCs, mostly from graft donor cells, taken 360 days after TCRalphabeta/CD19-depleted stem cell transplant. The chain has TRBV12-3 or TRBV12-4 and TRBJ2-7, with 8 bases identical to TRBD2. This receptor was identified in a boy younger than two who had a stem cell transplant for Wiskott-Aldrich syndrome, so the T cells may come from the graft donor. CDR3 amino acids: CASRRSRLARFYEQYF. The CDR3 DNA sequence: TGTGCCAGCAGGCGCTCCAGACTAGCGCGGTTTTACGAGCAGTACTTC.